The entry that follows covers one TCR beta chain sequence. This clonotype was counted at least ten times. Its antigen target is currently unknown. Qualities for individual bases were not recorded, and no much larger clone is one base off. The germline V end is reduced by 3 bases and the J end by 7 bases; junction bases left unmatched: 10. Reading from cysteine to phenylalanine, the CDR3 counts 16 amino acids. Kept here is only the CDR3 DNA, which spans 48 bases and is read in frame from base 1. CDR1 and CDR2 are read off the germline V gene as MNHEY and SVGAGI. The sample is drawn from a study of blood T cells in healthy people across ages (dated by TCRdb to about 2015). At the level of the whole study: In model experiments, template switching captured roughly one uniquely barcoded TCR beta cDNA molecule for every two T cells. To avoid experimental bias, donors of different ages were spread randomly across the sequencing lanes. The study analyzed two additional independent replicas of 1 million unique cDNA reads from the same blood draw for two donors, one aged 18 to 29 and one aged 80 or older. Donors were grouped into four age groups: young (average about 15 years), middle-aged (approximately 41), aged (approximately 67) and long-lived (about 89). The study measured age-related changes in TCR beta repertoire diversity using deep sequencing normalized with unique cDNA molecular identifiers.

Results and caveats for the whole study, not just this receptor: There was a strong correlation between observed TCR beta diversity and the percentage of naive T cells measured by flow cytometry. The long-lived group showed more naive CD4+ T cells, fewer expanded clones and increased TCR diversity than the aged group, suggesting age selection. Estimates of total diversity based on one million sequenced T cells were regarded as lower bounds and as underestimates. Because profiling used bulk unsorted PBMCs, naive and antigen-experienced compartments could not be compared conclusively. Donor CMV infection status was unknown, potentially confounding age-related changes in expanded clonotypes. Observed TCR beta diversity per million T cells fell roughly linearly with age, and a significant reduction was already apparent by age around 39.

Libraries were prepared through 5' RACE. Instrument used: Illumina HiSeq 2500. The second PCR ran for roughly 7 to 12 cycles and used a J-beta primer mix along with a sample-barcoded 5' primer. Each TCR beta cDNA molecule received a unique molecular identifier from a template-switch 5' adaptor carrying 12 random nucleotides. At least 2.5 million CDR3-containing paired-end reads were obtained from each sample. First-strand cDNA synthesis was performed from all RNA using the Mint cDNA synthesis kit, with priming by a TRBC-specific oligonucleotide. All cDNA was treated with uracil-DNA glycosylase and then went through a first 18-cycle PCR with the universal primers M1SS and BC2_uni_R. In the source study's methods: Each sample was normalized by randomly selecting 1 million high-quality reads, each carrying a distinct molecular identifier. Instead of being binned into consensus sequences, reads that shared molecular identifiers were thrown out. CDR3 identification, clonotype clustering and error correction used MiTCR with a Q25 quality threshold and the strictest error-elimination algorithm. A nonparametric unseen species model with Euler transformation was used to estimate a lower bound on total TCR beta diversity. The public reads were quality trimmed at Q25 with fastp and then assembled into clones with MiXCR by TCRdb, keeping productive beta chains. Rows with one shared CDR3 protein collapse into an entry with the most common genes and DNA. For this entry, the V and J calls and clone size follow TCRdb and not the study's own pipeline. The sample profile shows hundreds of thousands of distinct CDR3 sequences; 32% of them were found once. The leading ten clones occupy 15% of the sample.

The approximately 39 donors, aged 6 to 90 years, were systemically healthy Caucasian individuals from Russia. Around 10 milliliters of peripheral blood were collected from each donor into EDTA-treated Vacutainer tubes. Ficoll-Paque density-gradient centrifugation was used to isolate PBMCs, with at least 6 million obtained per sample. Trizol reagent was used to extract total RNA from PBMCs, with at least 6 micrograms per sample. For every donor, flow cytometry on a PBMC aliquot measured the percentage of naive CD45RAhigh/CD27high T cells. The receptor was derived from a woman aged 80 or older in good health. Donor details come from another sample of the same person, matched by shared clones. The rearranged chain carries TRBV6-5 and TRBJ1-2; TRBD1 lines up with 11 middle nucleotides. Material for sequencing was blood. The nucleotide sequence reads as follows: TGTGCCAGCAGTTATAGTTTAGGACAGGGGGCCTTTGGCTACACCTTC. Its translation reads: CASSYSLGQGAFGYTF.